Presented here are 2 T cell receptor beta chains from one specimen sequenced in a study of T-cell reconstitution after alpha-beta-depleted transplantation in children. Preparing the TCRbeta library involved the use of unique molecular identifiers. MiXCR, run by TCRdb on the PCR reads, gives a single entry per CDR3 protein. The sample shows 450,000 to 600,000 distinct CDR3 sequences, roughly a tenth of them seen only once. Sequenced here: PBMCs, sampled before TCRalphabeta/CD19-depleted stem cell transplant. The receptors originated from a child aged 2 to 9 with inherited bone marrow failure, due to receive a stem cell transplant.

The sample holds many counts of this clonotype. The rearrangement uses TRBV7-2 and TRBJ2-5; D is unclear. The CDR3 is made up of 15 amino acids. The germline gives CDR1 SGHTA, CDR2 FQGNSA. V was shortened by 1 base and J by 1 base, with 10 bases between the two germline ends. The CDR3 sequence is CASSLVGFGQETQYF. Here the CDR3 DNA reads TGTGCCAGCAGCTTAGTGGGGTTCGGCCAAGAGACCCAGTACTTC.

There are many counts of this clonotype. V gene TRBV10-2 combines with J gene TRBJ1-2; 8 nucleotides line up with TRBD1. With 5 bases clipped from V and 3 bases from J, the junction kept 11 bases outside the gene matches. Per the germline V gene, CDR1 is WSHSY and CDR2 is SAAADI. The CDR3 totals 16 residues. This CDR3 is CASSFFRTGMDYGYTF. The CDR3 DNA sequence: TGCGCCAGCAGTTTCTTCCGGACAGGGATGGACTATGGCTACACCTTC.